This TCR beta chain was recorded in a study of response to subunit inactivated influenza vaccine. CDR3 length: 12 residues. Trimming pared 6 bases from V and 6 bases from J, leaving 11 bases between. Germline V gene lookup returns CDR1 KGHSH and CDR2 LQKENI. With respect to this clonotype: What it binds is not known.

TCRdb used MiXCR to reprocess the RT-PCR reads, holding one entry per CDR3 protein. The data hold a few hundred thousand distinct CDR3 sequences, with 12% to 15% observed a single time. Overall study results and limits: Only a handful of new T cells, the authors suggested, are recruited with each seasonal influenza vaccination.

The sequencing used PBMCs from blood, collected approximately 12 days after vaccination. The rearrangement uses TRBV18 and TRBJ1-1; D unclear. The source is a man between 45 and 60 years old who received an inactivated influenza vaccine. In DNA, the CDR3 is TGTGCCAGCTCCACGAGGATCTCTGAAGCTTTCTTT. This encodes CASSTRISEAFF.